These 6 T cell receptor beta chains were sequenced from one sample in a study of blood T cell repertoires in COVID-19. Profiled with immunoSEQ multiplex PCR; TCRdb holds only in-frame clones, not every one. Among hundreds of thousands of clones, 83% were seen once, and the ten largest hold about 5.3%. Sequencing input: PBMCs or T cells enriched from blood (not recorded which). The receptor source for this set is a woman in her 50s who had been exposed to COVID-19.

The V and J genes are TRBV19 and TRBJ1-1; D possibly corresponds to TRBD1 (5 bases). Per germline, CDR1 LNHDA and CDR2 SQIVND (reference sequence). This CDR3 has 13 residues. V lost 5 bases and J 10 bases, leaving 17 bases between the germline ends. Written as DNA, the CDR3 is TGTGCCAGTAGTGCGAGCAGGGCGGCAAGAGCTTTCTTT. Translating gives CASSASRAARAFF.

This clone is a singleton in its sample. The CDR3 coding sequence is TGTGCCAGCAGCACCTCAGGAATTAATCAGCCCCAGCATTTT. It translates to CASSTSGINQPQHF. The chain couples TRBV3-1 (or the pseudogene TRBV3-2) to TRBJ1-5; D unresolved. CDR3 size: 14 residues. The V gene lost 5 bases and the J gene lost 4 bases, with 12 bases spanning the gap. CDR1 is LGHDT, CDR2 YNNKEL, per germline (reference sequence).

The V and J genes are TRBV30 and TRBJ1-1; D gene ambiguous. Between the trimmed V and J ends, which lost 2 bases and 2 bases, there was a span of 12 bases. This CDR3 has 14 residues. Germline V gene lookup returns CDR1 GTSNPN and CDR2 SVGIG (reference sequence). CDR3 amino acids: CAWSPLVTNTEAFF. CDR3 bases: TGTGCCTGGAGTCCCTTGGTAACTAACACTGAAGCTTTCTTT.

This chain links TRBV4-2 with TRBJ1-1, with 9 bases fitting TRBD1. The J segment lost 2 bases and the V segment lost 4 bases, leaving 8 bases of the junction unmatched. Germline V gene lookup returns CDR1 LGHNA and CDR2 YNFKEQ. The CDR3 covers 16 residues. CDR3 in DNA: TGTGCCAGCAGCCCCCGGAGGACAGGGGCTAACACTGAAGCTTTCTTT. It encodes CASSPRRTGANTEAFF.

The chain has TRBV24-1 and TRBJ2-3; no reliable D call. Germline V gene data show CDR1 as KGHDR and CDR2 as SFDVKD. This CDR3 spans 13 amino acids. V lost 10 bases and J 2 bases, leaving 12 bases between the germline ends. The DNA of the CDR3 is TGTGCCACTTTTAACACCGTCACAGATACGCAGTATTTT. The encoded protein is CATFNTVTDTQYF.

About this clone itself: The same CDR3 also results from other DNA sequences found in this sample. This rearrangement joins TRBV18 to TRBJ1-5, with TRBD1 as a possible D gene (6 bases). The CDR3 has 14 residues. Germline assignment: CDR1 KGHSH and CDR2 LQKENI. V lost 6 bases, J lost 4 bases, and 13 bases lay in between. CDR3 DNA: TGTGCCAGCTCCCCGGACAGAGAAAATCAGCCCCAGCATTTT. Amino acids: CASSPDRENQPQHF.